This passage covers 23 T cell receptor beta chains from one sample sequenced in a study of T cell changes during pregnancy in multiple sclerosis. The data were produced by immunoSEQ multiplex PCR, yet TCRdb's version contains in-frame clones alone and is incomplete. The sample has 45,000 to 60,000 clones; 80% to 95% are singletons. The input for sequencing was CD4+ T cells from peripheral blood mononuclear cells, taken in the third trimester of pregnancy. The receptors derive from a female donor with multiple sclerosis, enrolled in a pregnancy study.

In nucleotides, the CDR3 is TGCGCCAGCAGCCCACTGACAGGGAGCATGAACACTGAAGCTTTCTTT. The encoded protein is CASSPLTGSMNTEAFF. J is TRBJ1-1 and V is TRBV5-1; 7 bases agree with TRBD1. The junction had 9 bases not matched to a gene; V was cut back by 4 bases and J by 0 bases. CDR3 length: 16 amino acids. CDR1 and CDR2 from the germline V gene are SGHRS and YFSETQ.

CDR3 residues: CASSITVNYGYTF. The CDR3 region has the DNA TGTGCCAGCAGCATCACAGTTAACTATGGCTACACCTTC. This chain uses TRBV5-6 with TRBJ1-2, with D uncertain. From germline, CDR1 is SGHDT and CDR2 YYEEEE. Deletions cut 4 bases from V and 1 base from J, with 8 bases between. CDR3 length equals 13 residues.

The V and J genes are TRBV4-1 and TRBJ1-3, with D hard to call. CDR1 is MGHRA, CDR2 YSYEKL, per germline. With 2 bases removed from V and 2 bases from J, the gap between germline ends came to 10 bases. The CDR3 loop spans 15 amino acids. For the CDR3, the DNA is TGCGCCAGCAGCCAATTTTCTAACGCTGGAAACACCATATATTTT. Translated: CASSQFSNAGNTIYF.

This chain uses TRBV12-5 with TRBJ2-3; TRBD2 matches at 13 bases. V lost 6 bases and J lost 6; bases outside the gene matches: 6. CDR3 size: 15 residues. The germline V gene has CDR1 LGHNT and CDR2 FRNRAP. CDR3 coding DNA: TGTGCTAGTGGCTCCGGACTAGCGGGAGTTGATACGCAGTATTTT. This translates into CASGSGLAGVDTQYF.

The chain couples TRBV18 to TRBJ1-2; D is unresolved. Germline loops: CDR1 KGHSH, CDR2 LQKENI. The CDR3 is 13 amino acids. V was trimmed by 0 bases and J by 8 bases, leaving 10 bases between them. The CDR3 reads CASSPPGPSGYTF. CDR3 DNA sequence: TGTGCCAGCTCACCACCTGGTCCGAGCGGCTACACCTTC.

This chain joins TRBV6-5 and TRBJ1-1; TRBD1 matches at 9 bases. Looked up from germline, CDR1 is MNHEY and CDR2 is SVGAGI. The CDR3 contains 15 residues. With V trimmed by 2 bases and J by 4 bases, 5 bases remained unmatched. The CDR3 bases are TGTGCCAGCAGTTACGACAGGGGGAAATCCACTGAAGCTTTCTTT. The encoded protein is CASSYDRGKSTEAFF.

The chain carries TRBV2 and TRBJ1-2, with D perhaps TRBD1 (5 bases). Germline V gene data show CDR1 as SNHLY and CDR2 as FYNNEI. Trimming removed 0 bases from V and 6 bases from J, with 14 bases in between. This CDR3 has 15 amino acids. The chain's CDR3 is CASSEARGKMNGYTF. DNA of the CDR3: TGTGCCAGCAGTGAAGCGCGGGGGAAGATGAATGGCTACACCTTC.

This sequence joins TRBV2 and TRBJ2-2; 8 bases align to TRBD2. Germline-derived CDR1 and CDR2 are SNHLY and FYNNEI. J gave up 4 bases and V 6 bases, and 10 bases lay outside the gene matches. The CDR3 is made up of 16 amino acids. CDR3 in DNA: TGTGCCAGCAGCACGGCTAGCGGGTACCTCACCGGGGAGCTGTTTTTT. Its protein product is CASSTASGYLTGELFF.

This chain uses TRBV2 with TRBJ2-7; D call uncertain. CDR3 length: 12 amino acids. V gave up 8 bases and J gave up 1 base, with 9 bases separating them. CDR1 SNHLY and CDR2 FYNNEI come from the germline V gene. The CDR3 nucleotides read TGTGCCAGCTCGTTGAGATCCTACGAGCAGTACTTC. This encodes CASSLRSYEQYF.

Only one count was recorded for this clone. The gene calls are TRBV2 and TRBJ2-1; 9 bases are shared with TRBD2. Losses at the gene ends were 0 bases for V and 3 bases for J; bases not matched to a gene: 9. Germline V gene data show CDR1 as SNHLY and CDR2 as FYNNEI. The CDR3 covers 18 residues. The CDR3 DNA reads TGTGCCAGCAGTGAAGCAAGGCCGGGACTAGCAGACTACAATGAGCAGTTCTTC. Translated, it gives CASSEARPGLADYNEQFF.

The rearrangement links TRBV7-6 to TRBJ2-7; 7 nucleotides align to TRBD2. Germline lookup yields CDR1 SGHVS and CDR2 FNYEAQ. Trimming at V came to 5 bases and at J to 9 bases, leaving 16 bases not matched to a gene. The CDR3 consists of 15 residues. The CDR3 is CASSQRTGGQGGQYF. Here the CDR3 DNA reads TGTGCCAGCAGCCAGAGAACGGGAGGACAAGGTGGGCAGTACTTC. Full variable domain (remainder filled in from reference TRBV7-6 and TRBJ2-7): GAGVSQSPRYKVTKRGQDVALRCDPISGHVSLYWYRQALGQGPEFLTYFNYEAQQDKSGLPNDRFSAERPEGSISTLTIQRTEQRDSAMYRCASSQRTGGQGGQYFGPGTRLTVT.

The chain recombines TRBV27 with TRBJ2-7, with 10 bases fitting TRBD2. Losses at the gene ends were 1 base for V and 3 bases for J; bases not matched to a gene: 6. The CDR3 is 16 residues long. The germline gives CDR1 MNHEY, CDR2 SMNVEV (reference sequence). In DNA, the CDR3 is TGTGCCAGCAGTTTATTGCCTAGCGGGAGTCTCTACGAGCAGTACTTC. Translating it yields CASSLLPSGSLYEQYF.

The chain joins TRBV29-1 to TRBJ1-4; D is perhaps TRBD1 (6 bases). There are 13 residues in the CDR3. V was cut by 6 bases and J by 7 bases, with 15 bases left in between. In germline, CDR1 is SQVTM, CDR2 ANQGSEA. The DNA for the CDR3 is TGCAGCGTCGGAGGAAGGGGGACTGAAAAACTGTTTTTT. Protein sequence: CSVGGRGTEKLFF. The variable domain in full, with the rest retrieved from reference TRBV29-1 and TRBJ1-4, is SAVISQKPSRDICQRGTSLTIQCQVDSQVTMMFWYRQQPGQSLTLIATANQGSEATYESGFVIDKFPISRPNLTFSTLTVSNMSPEDSSIYLCSVGGRGTEKLFFGSGTQLSVL.

The rearrangement links TRBV28 to TRBJ1-5; D might be TRBD1 (5 bases). The V gene lost 2 bases and the J gene lost 6 bases, with 11 bases spanning the gap. The CDR3 has 14 amino acids. Germline CDR1 MDHEN, CDR2 SYDVKM. The CDR3 DNA reads as TGTGCCAGCAGTTTAATGGGGGGTAGTCAGCCCCAGCATTTT. Amino acids: CASSLMGGSQPQHF.

The chain uses TRBV7-2 and TRBJ2-3; D possibly corresponds to TRBD1 (5 bases). The CDR3 length is 15 residues. Per the germline V gene, CDR1 is SGHTA and CDR2 is FQGNSA. Trimming shortened V by 7 bases and J by 0 bases, and 14 bases separated the two germline ends. The CDR3 region has the DNA TGTGCCAGCACCCTCAGGGCCACTAGCACAGATACGCAGTATTTT. As protein: CASTLRATSTDTQYF.

The chain recombines TRBV28 with TRBJ1-3, with unresolved D. Germline V gene sequence: CDR1 MDHEN, CDR2 SYDVKM. The CDR3 is made up of 12 amino acids. V gave up 6 bases and J gave up 4 bases, with 7 bases separating them. The CDR3 coding sequence is TGTGCCAGCAGCTCCAGAGGAAACACCATATATTTT. Encoded protein: CASSSRGNTIYF.

The rearrangement uses TRBV19 and TRBJ1-1, with TRBD1 identical over 10 bases. The ends lost 5 bases at V and 5 bases at J; junction bases unmatched: 14. The CDR3 consists of 17 residues. CDR1 and CDR2 (germline): LNHDA, SQIVND (reference sequence). CDR3 nucleotides: TGTGCCAGTAGTCAGGCTCCTTCGGGACAGGGGAGAACTGAAGCTTTCTTT. Translating gives CASSQAPSGQGRTEAFF.

The J gene is TRBJ2-2, the V gene TRBV28; 10 nucleotides line up with TRBD2. This CDR3 region has 19 residues. V shed 2 bases, J shed 0 bases, and the junction held 9 bases outside the gene matches. CDR1 and CDR2 from the germline V gene are MDHEN and SYDVKM. The CDR3 loop is CASSLRGGTSATNTGELFF. The CDR3 coding sequence is TGTGCCAGCAGTTTAAGAGGTGGGACTAGCGCTACGAACACCGGGGAGCTGTTTTTT.

The chain employs TRBV28 and TRBJ2-2, with 12 nucleotides matching TRBD1. The germline gives CDR1 MDHEN, CDR2 SYDVKM. Trimming took 6 bases from V and 5 from J; bases not matched to a gene: 10. CDR3 length: 17 residues. The CDR3 coding sequence is TGTGCCAGCAGCAGTTGGGACAGGGGGCAAAAAACCGGGGAGCTGTTTTTT. Its translation is CASSSWDRGQKTGELFF.

The CDR3 region is CASSFSGTANTGELFF. The CDR3 nucleotides are TGTGCCAGCAGCTTTAGTGGGACAGCAAACACCGGGGAGCTGTTTTTT. The J gene is TRBJ2-2, the V gene TRBV5-6, with 7 bases identical to TRBD1. The CDR3 is made up of 16 amino acids. The germline V gene encodes CDR1 SGHDT and CDR2 YYEEEE. With 2 bases clipped from V and 2 bases from J, the junction kept 6 bases outside the gene matches.

This rearrangement joins TRBV19 to TRBJ1-2; TRBD1 matches 7 bases. This CDR3 comprises 15 residues. Looked up from germline, CDR1 is LNHDA and CDR2 is SQIVND (reference sequence). The junction had 14 bases not matched to a gene; V was cut back by 6 bases and J by 7 bases. This CDR3 is CASRRTGTDLSGYTF. Here the CDR3 DNA reads TGTGCCAGTAGGAGAACCGGGACAGACCTTTCTGGCTACACCTTC.

The chain links TRBV5-8 to TRBJ2-4; TRBD2 matches 7 bases. There are 13 residues in the CDR3. V gave up 3 bases and J gave up 8 bases; unmatched junction bases: 5. Germline CDR1 SGHTS, CDR2 YDEGEE. The CDR3 loop reads CASSSGLGYIQYF. The CDR3 DNA reads TGTGCCAGCAGCTCCGGACTAGGTTACATTCAGTACTTC.

CDR3 residues: CASSFNRDRAYEQYF. CDR3 bases: TGTGCCAGCAGTTTCAACCGGGACAGGGCCTACGAGCAGTACTTC. The genes are TRBV27 and TRBJ2-7; 9 bases align to TRBD1. Germline trimming cut 3 bases from V and 2 bases from J; bases unmatched to any gene: 5. Germline assignment: CDR1 MNHEY and CDR2 SMNVEV (reference sequence). The CDR3 runs 15 residues.